This TCR beta chain was captured in a study of blood T cell repertoires in COVID-19. At the level of the study: The United States, Italy and Spain provided the acute and convalescent COVID-19 samples.

Germline assignment: CDR1 MNHNS and CDR2 SASEGT. V was cut by 2 bases and J by 5 bases, with 8 bases left in between. The CDR3 length is 13 residues. As processed by the authors: The authors estimated nucleated cell counts from reference gene primer amplification. Sequencing was performed with immunoSEQ multiplex PCR; in TCRdb, only in-frame clones are kept and a portion is missing. V and J calls and clone size are given by that table; D and trimming were obtained from the DNA. The sample shows 380,000 or so clones, over 75% of them seen only once. Across about two dozen US areas, participants ranged in age from about 18 to 89 years. Categorization into cohorts depended on clinical history that participants reported.

Sequences were obtained from PBMCs or T cells enriched from blood (not recorded which). The chain is built from TRBV6-1 and TRBJ2-3, with D perhaps TRBD1 (6 bases). This TCR was recovered from a woman aged 35 to 49 with acute COVID-19. Here the CDR3 reads CASSERRGDTQYF. As DNA, the CDR3 is TGTGCCAGCAGTGAACGCAGGGGAGATACGCAGTATTTT.